This T cell receptor (beta chain) came from a study of OX40 agonist ivuxolimab in advanced cancers. Study outcomes and limitations: Clonal expansion by week 6 occurred in CD4+ and CD8+ blood T cells (at 0.1 to 3.0 mg/kg).

The table came from immunoSEQ multiplex PCR; TCRdb's copy has only in-frame clones and leaves some out. The sample has 50,000 to 65,000 clones; approximately 89% are singletons. A remark on this clone: What it recognizes is unknown.

The CDR3 is made up of 15 amino acids. V trimming: 0 bases; J trimming: 9 bases; junction bases outside the gene matches: 6. The germline CDR1 and CDR2 sequences are SGDLS and YYNGEE. Specimen: CD4+ or CD8+ T cells sorted from blood, collected in a trial of the OX40 agonist ivuxolimab. This TCR was sampled from an adult with an advanced solid tumor such as melanoma, head and neck, liver or kidney cancer. V usage is TRBV9 and J usage is TRBJ2-1, with 10 bases aligning to TRBD1. Here the CDR3 reads CASSVGQGAPSEQFF. The DNA for the CDR3 is TGTGCCAGCAGCGTAGGACAGGGGGCGCCGAGTGAGCAGTTCTTC.